This T cell receptor beta chain derives from a study of blood T cell repertoires in COVID-19. For the study at large: Some COVID-19 samples were acute and others convalescent; all came from the United States, Italy and Spain.

Trimming shortened V by 6 bases and J by 0 bases, and 11 bases separated the two germline ends. The CDR3 contains 15 residues. The V gene's germline CDR1 is MDHEN and CDR2 SYDVKM. The assay was immunoSEQ multiplex PCR, and TCRdb's table has in-frame clones only and misses some. The sample has 150,000 to 200,000 clones, approximately 86% seen once. This receptor was identified in a man aged 50-60 years with active or convalescent COVID-19. The sample was peripheral blood. V and J are TRBV28 and TRBJ1-4, with D maybe TRBD1 (6 bases). CDR3 bases: TGTGCCAGCAGCGCCGGGGGGCCAACTAATGAAAAACTGTTTTTT. Amino acid sequence: CASSAGGPTNEKLFF.